Below are 6 T cell receptor beta chains sequenced from a single sample in a study of shared clonotypes between healthy human individuals (dated by TCRdb to between 2020 and 2021). Library creation used the immunoSEQ multiplex PCR assay. TCRdb obtained this table from immuneACCESS and retained in-frame rearrangements with V and J assigned. These tables miss some clones; where compared with another copy, unresolved V genes account for less than half of the shortfall, and the remainder is unexplained. In this sample the table shows more than 400,000 clones, more than 65% of which occur a single time. The ten biggest clones cover about 12% of the sample. Sequenced: PBMCs. The origin of the receptors is a woman aged 40-49 years in good health. Some clones in this sample may be carry-over from other donors' samples.

The chain employs TRBV2 and TRBJ1-1; no firm D call. V gave up 1 base and J gave up 0 bases, with 6 bases separating them. The CDR3 consists of 14 residues. Germline V gene lookup returns CDR1 SNHLY and CDR2 FYNNEI. CDR3 in DNA: TGTGCCAGCAGTGAAGACAGAGTGAACACTGAAGCTTTCTTT. Its translation: CASSEDRVNTEAFF.

In this sample, this clone turned up once. A far bigger clonotype differs at one base, so this is likely a read error. The V call is TRBV7-7, the J call TRBJ2-5; the D gene is possibly TRBD1 (6 bases). V shed 8 bases and J shed 3 bases, with 22 bases lying between them. The CDR3 runs to 16 residues. Germline CDR1 and CDR2: SSHAT and FNYEAQ (reference sequence). The CDR3 is CASGHNLGGQEETQYF. CDR3 coding DNA: TGTGCCAGCGGCCATAATTTAGGGGGACAAGAAGAGACCCAGTACTTC.

A single count supports this clone. This chain links TRBV19 with TRBJ1-5; D not resolved. Germline CDR1 LNHDA, CDR2 SQIVND (reference sequence). The CDR3 covers 15 residues. V was shortened by 8 bases and J by 0 bases, with 14 bases between the two germline ends. The CDR3 sequence: CASSSEPNSNQPQHF. DNA of the CDR3: TGTGCCAGTTCGTCAGAACCCAATAGCAATCAGCCCCAGCATTTT.

This clone was seen just once. Other DNA sequences within the sample encode an identical CDR3. This chain uses TRBV7-2 with TRBJ2-5; a weak D match, TRBD1 (6 bases). The CDR3 has 14 residues. The ends were cut back, 0 bases at V and 5 bases at J, with 10 bases in the middle. Germline V gene sequence: CDR1 SGHTA, CDR2 FQGNSA. The CDR3, as DNA: TGTGCCAGCAGCTTAGCCAGGGGAAGTGAGACCCAGTACTTC. This gives the protein CASSLARGSETQYF.

This chain connects TRBV11-2 to TRBJ2-2; 8 nucleotides line up with TRBD2. The CDR3 spans 16 residues. V shed 2 bases, J shed 1 base, and the junction held 3 bases outside the gene matches. In germline, CDR1 is SGHAT, CDR2 FQNNGV. CDR3 sequence: CASSLTGTRNTGELFF. CDR3 sequence (DNA): TGTGCCAGCAGCTTAACCGGGACTAGGAACACCGGGGAGCTGTTTTTT.

The chain couples TRBV7-9 to TRBJ1-1; 7 bases are shared with TRBD1. Trimming cost V 0 bases and J 6 bases; bases outside gene matches: 7. Germline values: CDR1 SEHNR, CDR2 FQNEAQ (reference sequence). The CDR3 has 15 residues. The CDR3 nucleotides read TGTGCCAGCAGCTTAGCCGGACAGGTCGACTCTGAAGCTTTCTTT. It encodes CASSLAGQVDSEAFF.